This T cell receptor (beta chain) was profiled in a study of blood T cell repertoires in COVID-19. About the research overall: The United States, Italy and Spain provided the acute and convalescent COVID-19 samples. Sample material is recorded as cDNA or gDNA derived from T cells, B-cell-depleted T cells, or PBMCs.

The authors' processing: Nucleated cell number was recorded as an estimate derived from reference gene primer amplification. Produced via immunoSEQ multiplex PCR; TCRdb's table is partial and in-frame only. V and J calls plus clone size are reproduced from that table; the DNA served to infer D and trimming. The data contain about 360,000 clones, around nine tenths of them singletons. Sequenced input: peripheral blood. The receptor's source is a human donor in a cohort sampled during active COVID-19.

CDR3 sequence: CASSEQGRGGNTGELFF. The DNA of the CDR3 is TGTGCCAGCAGTGAACAAGGCCGAGGGGGGAACACCGGGGAGCTGTTTTTT. V usage is TRBV6-1 and J usage is TRBJ2-2; weak D call: TRBD1 (6 bases). CDR3 size: 17 residues. V was trimmed by 2 bases and J by 1 base, leaving 14 bases between them. Per germline, CDR1 MNHNS and CDR2 SASEGT.